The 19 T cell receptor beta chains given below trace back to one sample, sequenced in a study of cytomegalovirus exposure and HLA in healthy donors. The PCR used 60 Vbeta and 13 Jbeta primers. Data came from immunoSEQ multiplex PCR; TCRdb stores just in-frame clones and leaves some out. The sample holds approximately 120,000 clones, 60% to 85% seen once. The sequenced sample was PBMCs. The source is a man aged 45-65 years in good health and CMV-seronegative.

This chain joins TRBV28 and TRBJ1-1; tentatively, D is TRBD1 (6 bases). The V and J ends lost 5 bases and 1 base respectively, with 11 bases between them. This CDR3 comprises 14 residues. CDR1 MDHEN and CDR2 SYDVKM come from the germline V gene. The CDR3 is CASSAPQGNTEAFF. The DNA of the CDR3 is TGTGCCAGCAGTGCGCCACAGGGGAACACTGAAGCTTTCTTT.

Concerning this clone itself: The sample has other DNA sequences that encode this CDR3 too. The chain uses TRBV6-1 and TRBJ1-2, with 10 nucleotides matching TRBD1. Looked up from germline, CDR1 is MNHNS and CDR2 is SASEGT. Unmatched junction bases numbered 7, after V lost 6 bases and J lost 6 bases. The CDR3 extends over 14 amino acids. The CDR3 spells CASSPIGQGDGYTF. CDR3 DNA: TGTGCCAGCAGCCCAATCGGACAGGGGGATGGCTACACCTTC.

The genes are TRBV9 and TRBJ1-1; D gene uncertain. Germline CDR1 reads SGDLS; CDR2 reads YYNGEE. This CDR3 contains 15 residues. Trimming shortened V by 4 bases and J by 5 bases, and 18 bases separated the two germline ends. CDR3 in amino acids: CASSRPSGGGTEAFF. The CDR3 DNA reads TGTGCCAGCAGCCGACCCTCGGGAGGAGGGACTGAAGCTTTCTTT.

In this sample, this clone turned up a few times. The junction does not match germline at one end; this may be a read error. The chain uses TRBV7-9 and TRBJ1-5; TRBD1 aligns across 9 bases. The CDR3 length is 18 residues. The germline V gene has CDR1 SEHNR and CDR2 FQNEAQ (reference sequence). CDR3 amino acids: CSSSLGDRASHSNQPQHF. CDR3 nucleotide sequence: TGTTCCAGCAGCCTCGGGGACAGGGCGAGCCATAGCAATCAGCCCCAGCATTTT.

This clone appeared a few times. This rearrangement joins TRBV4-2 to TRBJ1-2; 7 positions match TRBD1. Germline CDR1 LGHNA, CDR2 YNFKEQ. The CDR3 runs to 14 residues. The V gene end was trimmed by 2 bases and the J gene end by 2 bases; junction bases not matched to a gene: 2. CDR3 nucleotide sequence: TGTGCCAGCAGCCAACCGGGACAGAACTATGGCTACACCTTC. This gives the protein CASSQPGQNYGYTF.

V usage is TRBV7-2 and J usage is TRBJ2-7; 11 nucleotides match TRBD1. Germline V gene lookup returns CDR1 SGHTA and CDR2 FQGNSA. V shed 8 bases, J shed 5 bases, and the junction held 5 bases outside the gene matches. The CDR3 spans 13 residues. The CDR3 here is CASERTGGHEQYF. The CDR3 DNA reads TGTGCCAGCGAGAGGACAGGGGGCCACGAGCAGTACTTC.

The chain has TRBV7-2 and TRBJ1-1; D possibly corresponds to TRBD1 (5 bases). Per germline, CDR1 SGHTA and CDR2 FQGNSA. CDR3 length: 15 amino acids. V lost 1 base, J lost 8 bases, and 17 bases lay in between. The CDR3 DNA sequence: TGTGCCAGCAGCTTAGACTGGGGCATCCAGCAGGAAGCTTTCTTT. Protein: CASSLDWGIQQEAFF.

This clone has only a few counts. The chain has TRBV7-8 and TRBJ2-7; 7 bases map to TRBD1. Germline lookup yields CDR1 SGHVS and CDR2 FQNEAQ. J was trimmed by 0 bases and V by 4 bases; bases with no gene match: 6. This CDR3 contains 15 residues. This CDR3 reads CASSSRQGSSYEQYF. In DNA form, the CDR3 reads TGTGCCAGCAGCTCTAGACAGGGTAGCTCCTACGAGCAGTACTTC.

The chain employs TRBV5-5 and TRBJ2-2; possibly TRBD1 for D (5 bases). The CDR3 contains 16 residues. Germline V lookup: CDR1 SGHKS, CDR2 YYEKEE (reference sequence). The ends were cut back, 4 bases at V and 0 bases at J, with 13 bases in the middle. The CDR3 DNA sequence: TGTGCCAGCAGCCGACAGAGGTCCCCGAACACCGGGGAGCTGTTTTTT. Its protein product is CASSRQRSPNTGELFF.

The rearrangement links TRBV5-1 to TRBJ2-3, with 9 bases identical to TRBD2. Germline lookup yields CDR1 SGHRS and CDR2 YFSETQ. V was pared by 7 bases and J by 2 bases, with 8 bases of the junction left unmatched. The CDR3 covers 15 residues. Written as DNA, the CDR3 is TGCGCCAGCCGGAGGGTAGCGGGGGACACAGATACGCAGTATTTT. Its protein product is CASRRVAGDTDTQYF.

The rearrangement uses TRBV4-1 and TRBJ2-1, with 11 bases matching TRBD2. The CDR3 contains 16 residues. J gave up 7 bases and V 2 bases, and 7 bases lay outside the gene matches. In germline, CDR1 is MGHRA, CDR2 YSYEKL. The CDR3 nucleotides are TGCGCCAGCAGCCAACAGGTAGCGGGGGGGCGGAATGAGCAGTTCTTC. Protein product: CASSQQVAGGRNEQFF.

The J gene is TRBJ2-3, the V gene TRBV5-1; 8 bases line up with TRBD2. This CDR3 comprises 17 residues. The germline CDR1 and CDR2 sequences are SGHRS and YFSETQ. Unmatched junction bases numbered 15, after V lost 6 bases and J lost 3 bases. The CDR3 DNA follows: TGCGCCAGCATCGGGGGGGGGACCCCGTGGGTAACAGATACGCAGTATTTT. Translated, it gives CASIGGGTPWVTDTQYF.

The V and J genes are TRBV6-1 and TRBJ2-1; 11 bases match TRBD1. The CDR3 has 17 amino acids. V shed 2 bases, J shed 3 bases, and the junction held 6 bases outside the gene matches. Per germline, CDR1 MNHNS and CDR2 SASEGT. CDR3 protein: CASSEYTGTGGYNEQFF. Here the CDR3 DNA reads TGTGCCAGCAGTGAATACACAGGGACAGGGGGCTACAATGAGCAGTTCTTC.

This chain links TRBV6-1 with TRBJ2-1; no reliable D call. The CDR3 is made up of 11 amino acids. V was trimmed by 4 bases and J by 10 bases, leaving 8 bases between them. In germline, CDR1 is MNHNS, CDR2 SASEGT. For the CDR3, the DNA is TGTGCCAGCAGTGGGGTGAGGGAGCAGTTCTTC. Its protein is CASSGVREQFF.

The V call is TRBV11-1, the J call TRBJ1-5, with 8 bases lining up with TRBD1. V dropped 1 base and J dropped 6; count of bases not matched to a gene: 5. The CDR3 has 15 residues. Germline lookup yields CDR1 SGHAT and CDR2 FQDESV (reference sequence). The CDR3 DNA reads TGTGCCAGCAGCTTAGGCAGGGGGCAAGGTCAGCCCCAGCATTTT. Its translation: CASSLGRGQGQPQHF.

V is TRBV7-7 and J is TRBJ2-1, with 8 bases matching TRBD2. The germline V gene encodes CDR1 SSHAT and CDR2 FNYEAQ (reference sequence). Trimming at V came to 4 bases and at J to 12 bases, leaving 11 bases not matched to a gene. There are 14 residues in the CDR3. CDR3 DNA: TGTGCCAGCAGCTCCTCGACTAGCGACGGTGGGCAGTTCTTC. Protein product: CASSSSTSDGGQFF.

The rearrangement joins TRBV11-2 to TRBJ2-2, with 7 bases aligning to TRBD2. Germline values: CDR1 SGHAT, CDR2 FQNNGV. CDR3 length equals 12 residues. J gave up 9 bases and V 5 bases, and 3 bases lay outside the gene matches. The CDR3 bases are TGTGCCAGCAGCGAGACTAGCCGGGAGCTGTTTTTT. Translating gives CASSETSRELFF.

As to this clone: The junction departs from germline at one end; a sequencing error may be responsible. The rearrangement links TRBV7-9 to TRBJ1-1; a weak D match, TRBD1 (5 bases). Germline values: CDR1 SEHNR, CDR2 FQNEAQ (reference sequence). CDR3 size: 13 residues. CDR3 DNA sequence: TGTTCCAGCAGCCCGGGGGTGAACACTGAAGCTTTCTTT. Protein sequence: CSSSPGVNTEAFF.

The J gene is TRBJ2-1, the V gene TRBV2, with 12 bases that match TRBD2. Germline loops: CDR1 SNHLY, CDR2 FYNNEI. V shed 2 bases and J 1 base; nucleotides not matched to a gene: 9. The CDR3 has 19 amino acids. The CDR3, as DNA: TGTGCCAGCAGTGAATGGGCGACTAGCGGGGGCCTATCCTACAATGAGCAGTTCTTC. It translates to CASSEWATSGGLSYNEQFF.